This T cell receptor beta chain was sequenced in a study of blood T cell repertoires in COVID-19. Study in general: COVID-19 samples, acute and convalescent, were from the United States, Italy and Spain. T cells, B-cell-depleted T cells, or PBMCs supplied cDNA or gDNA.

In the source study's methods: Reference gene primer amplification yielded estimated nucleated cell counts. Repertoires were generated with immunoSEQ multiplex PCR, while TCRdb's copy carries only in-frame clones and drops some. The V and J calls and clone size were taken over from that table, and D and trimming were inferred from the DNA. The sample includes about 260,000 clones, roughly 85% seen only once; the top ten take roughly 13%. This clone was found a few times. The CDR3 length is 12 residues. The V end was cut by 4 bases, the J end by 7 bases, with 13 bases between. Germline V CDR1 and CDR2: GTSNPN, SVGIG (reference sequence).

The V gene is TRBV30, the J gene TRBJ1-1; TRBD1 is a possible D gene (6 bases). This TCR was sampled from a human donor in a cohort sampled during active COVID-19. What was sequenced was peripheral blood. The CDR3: CAWKWGLIEAFF. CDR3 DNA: TGTGCCTGGAAATGGGGGCTGATTGAAGCTTTCTTT.